Following are 3 T cell receptor beta chains from one sample sequenced in a study of T cells in Graves' hyperthyroidism and ophthalmopathy. It was RNA transcripts that yielded the amplified TCR beta CDR3 regions. First-round RT-PCR targeting the TCR CDR3 was performed with the HTBI primer set. A single record per CDR3 protein comes from TCRdb applying MiXCR to the multiplex PCR reads. The sample lists about 50,000 distinct CDR3 sequences; 45% to 50% were seen once. Sequencing input: peripheral blood or thyroid tissue (not recorded which). All receptors derive from a woman aged 45-65 years with Graves' hyperthyroidism.

Worth noting for this clonotype: The junction shows a germline mismatch at one end, possibly a read error. The V gene is TRBV10-3, the J gene TRBJ1-2, with TRBD1 as a possible D gene (5 bases). CDR3 size: 12 residues. CDR1 and CDR2 (germline): ENHRY, SYGVKD. CDR3 sequence (DNA): TGTGCCGTCGGCACAGACAGCTATGGCTATACCTTC. The encoded protein is CAVGTDSYGYTF.

This clonotype came up many times. J is TRBJ1-3 and V is TRBV29-1; no definite D call. V was cut by 1 base and J by 4 bases, with 5 bases left in between. CDR1 and CDR2 (germline): SQVTM, ANQGSEA. This CDR3 is built from 12 residues. CDR3 residues: CSVEVGGNTIYF. CDR3 bases: TGCAGCGTTGAAGTGGGAGGAAACACCATATATTTT.

This clonotype was recorded at least ten times. CDR3 in amino acids: CASRPGTFNNQPQHF. CDR3 DNA: TGTGCCAGCAGACCCGGGACATTTAACAATCAGCCCCAGCATTTT. The genes are TRBV27 and TRBJ1-5; weak D call: TRBD1 (6 bases). The germline CDR1 and CDR2 sequences are MNHEY and SMNVEV (reference sequence). This CDR3 region has 15 residues. The ends were cut back, 6 bases at V and 3 bases at J, with 15 bases in the middle.